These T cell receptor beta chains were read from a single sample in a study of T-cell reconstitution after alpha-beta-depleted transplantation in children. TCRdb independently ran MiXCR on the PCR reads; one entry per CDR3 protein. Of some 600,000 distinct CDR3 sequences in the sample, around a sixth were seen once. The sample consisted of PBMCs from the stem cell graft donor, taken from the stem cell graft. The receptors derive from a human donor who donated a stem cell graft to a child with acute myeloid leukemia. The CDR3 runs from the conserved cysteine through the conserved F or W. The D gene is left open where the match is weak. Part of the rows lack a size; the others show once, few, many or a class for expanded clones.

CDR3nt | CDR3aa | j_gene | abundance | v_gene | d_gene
TGTGCCAGCAGCTACGACTCAATCGCAACCCGCACAGATACGCAGTATTTT | CASSYDSIATRTDTQYF | TRBJ2-3 | many | TRBV12-3/TRBV12-4 | .
TGTGCCACCAGCAGAGACCGGGGGATTACAGTTAACACCGGGGAGCTGTTTTTT | CATSRDRGITVNTGELFF | TRBJ2-2 | . | TRBV15 | .
TGCAGTGCCCACACGCGCTATTCACCCCTCCACTTT | CSAHTRYSPLHF | TRBJ1-6 | many | TRBV20-1 | .
TGTGCCTGGCTAGACCCCGGGACTAGCTACGAGCAGTACTTC | CAWLDPGTSYEQYF | TRBJ2-7 | few | TRBV30 | TRBD2
TGTGCCAGCAGTTACGACCCCTACGAGCAGTACTTC | CASSYDPYEQYF | TRBJ2-7 | few | TRBV6-2/TRBV6-3 | .
TGCGCCAGCAGCTTGGGAGCAGGTCTCGAGACCCAGTACTTC | CASSLGAGLETQYF | TRBJ2-5 | many | TRBV5-1 | .
TGTGCCAGCAGTACCGGACTAGCGGGGGGAAGATCGAATGAGCAGTTCTTC | CASSTGLAGGRSNEQFF | TRBJ2-1 | . | TRBV12-3/TRBV12-4 | TRBD2
TGTGCCAGCATCGTCCTAGCGGGGGCATTCCAAGAGACCCAGTACTTC | CASIVLAGAFQETQYF | TRBJ2-5 | . | TRBV5-5 | TRBD2
TGCAGTGCTAGAGATCCCGGGGGGTTTAGCTCCTATAATTCACCCCTCCACTTT | CSARDPGGFSSYNSPLHF | TRBJ1-6 | many | TRBV20-1 | .
TGTGCCAGCAGCCCCCCCCGCGGGCAGCCGAGCACAGATACGCAGTATTTT | CASSPPRGQPSTDTQYF | TRBJ2-3 | . | TRBV28 | .
TGCGCCAGCAGCTCCGGAGGCCAGGGACTAGAGACCCAGTACTTC | CASSSGGQGLETQYF | TRBJ2-5 | few | TRBV5-1 | .
TGCGCCAGCAGTTATGGGACTAGCGGTTTTGGGGAGACCCAGTACTTC | CASSYGTSGFGETQYF | TRBJ2-5 | . | TRBV5-1 | TRBD2
TGTGCCAGCAGCTTTGGGGCAGGGAACTACGAGCAGTACTTC | CASSFGAGNYEQYF | TRBJ2-7 | . | TRBV7-2 | .
TGTGCCAGCAGCATGGGGACAGGGGGCGCGGGCTATGGCTACACCTTC | CASSMGTGGAGYGYTF | TRBJ1-2 | many | TRBV7-9 | TRBD1
TGTGCCAGCGCGACAGGGTCAGATACGCAGTATTTT | CASATGSDTQYF | TRBJ2-3 | few | TRBV12-3/TRBV12-4 | TRBD1
TGTGCCAGCAGCTTAGCACGGGTCGGCACAGATACGCAGTATTTT | CASSLARVGTDTQYF | TRBJ2-3 | many | TRBV7-2 | .
TGTGCCACCAGTGATTCAGAGGAGACCTACAATGAGCAGTTCTTC | CATSDSEETYNEQFF | TRBJ2-1 | many | TRBV24-1 | .
TGTGCCATTGGGGGGGGTAGCAATCAGCCCCAGCATTTT | CAIGGGSNQPQHF | TRBJ1-5 | few | TRBV10-3 | .
TGTGCCAGCAGCTCAATAGCGGGGCCGGAGGAGACCCAGTACTTC | CASSSIAGPEETQYF | TRBJ2-5 | many | TRBV7-2 | TRBD2
TGTGCCATAAGCGGGACAGGGGGCGGTCAGCCCCAGCATTTT | CAISGTGGGQPQHF | TRBJ1-5 | . | TRBV10-3 | TRBD1
TGTGCCAGCAGCTCCCCGCCTGGCTACAATGAGCAGTTCTTC | CASSSPPGYNEQFF | TRBJ2-1 | many | TRBV7-2 | .
TGTGCCAGCAGTGAAGGTCTCTACTATGGCTACACCTTC | CASSEGLYYGYTF | TRBJ1-2 | . | TRBV6-1 | .
TGCAGCCTCCGGCAGGGGGCCCAAGAGACCCAGTACTTC | CSLRQGAQETQYF | TRBJ2-5 | . | TRBV29-1 | TRBD1
TGTGCCAGCAGCCGAGAAGGAGGGCAGGGGGAGAGCTATGGCTACACCTTC | CASSREGGQGESYGYTF | TRBJ1-2 | once | TRBV4-2 | TRBD1
TGTGCCAGCAGTGACGGACTAGACAGCAATGAGCAGTTCTTC | CASSDGLDSNEQFF | TRBJ2-1 | . | TRBV25-1 | TRBD2
TGTGCCAGCAGAGCCTCGGACAGGGTTCAGTTCTTC | CASRASDRVQFF | TRBJ2-1 | few | TRBV12-3/TRBV12-4 | TRBD1
TGTGCCACCAGCGGGTTAGAGGGGCGGGGGGTAACAGATACGCAGTATTTT | CATSGLEGRGVTDTQYF | TRBJ2-3 | few | TRBV15 | TRBD2
TGTGCCATCAGTGAGTCGGGAGAGACCCAGTACTTC | CAISESGETQYF | TRBJ2-5 | . | TRBV10-3 | .
TGCGCCAGCAGCGGTTCGCGCCAGGGAAGGGGCACTGAAGCTTTCTTT | CASSGSRQGRGTEAFF | TRBJ1-1 | many | TRBV4-3 | .
TGTGCCAGCAGCACACAACAGGGGGCGGCTTCCTACGAGCAGTACTTC | CASSTQQGAASYEQYF | TRBJ2-7 | . | TRBV7-9 | TRBD1
TGTGCCAGCAGTTTAGTAGCGGGGGGGATTAATGAGCAGTTCTTC | CASSLVAGGINEQFF | TRBJ2-1 | many | TRBV12-3/TRBV12-4 | TRBD2
TGTGCCAGCAGTCAACTGACAGGAATGAACACTGAAGCTTTCTTT | CASSQLTGMNTEAFF | TRBJ1-1 | many | TRBV27 | .
TGTGCCAGCAGCTTGGCCTGGGACAGGGAGAACGGGGAGCTGTTTTTT | CASSLAWDRENGELFF | TRBJ2-2 | many | TRBV5-5 | TRBD1
TGCAGTGCCCGAGAGGCGGGGACCCAAGAGACCCAGTACTTC | CSAREAGTQETQYF | TRBJ2-5 | many | TRBV20-1 | .
TGTGCCAGCAGCTTAGCCCTCGGGATGGGTGAAAAACTGTTTTTT | CASSLALGMGEKLFF | TRBJ1-4 | . | TRBV7-9 | .
TGCAGTGCTAGAACTCCCAGCGGGGGGGCTTCTGAGCAGTTCTTC | CSARTPSGGASEQFF | TRBJ2-1 | many | TRBV20-1 | TRBD2
TGTGCCAGCAGCTTGGTCGAAGATACGCAGTATTTT | CASSLVEDTQYF | TRBJ2-3 | many | TRBV5-5 | .
TGTGCCAGCAGCCAACTAGCGGGGGGCCGCAACGAGCAGTACTTC | CASSQLAGGRNEQYF | TRBJ2-7 | many | TRBV7-9 | TRBD2
TGCGCCAGCAGCCAAGAGGGGACTAGCGGCGAGACCCAGTACTTC | CASSQEGTSGETQYF | TRBJ2-5 | . | TRBV4-3 | TRBD2